This T cell receptor (beta chain) was found in a study of blood T cell repertoires in COVID-19. About the research overall: Samples taken during acute and convalescent COVID-19 were collected in the United States, Italy and Spain. Nucleic acid was either cDNA or gDNA, and it came from T cells, B-cell-depleted T cells, or PBMCs.

CDR3 length: 18 amino acids. In germline, CDR1 is ENHRY, CDR2 SYGVKD. V lost 6 bases to trimming and J lost 0 bases; unmatched junction nucleotides: 11. Authors' analysis steps: The authors estimated nucleated cell counts from reference gene primer amplification. Profiled with immunoSEQ multiplex PCR; TCRdb holds only in-frame clones, not every one. The V and J calls and clone size were taken over from that table, and D and trimming were inferred from the DNA. The sample has around 300,000 clones, 90% seen once; the top ten hold roughly 3.7%. Material: peripheral blood. This clonotype was sampled from a woman aged 40 to 50 with acute or convalescent COVID-19. The chain recombines TRBV10-3 with TRBJ2-3; 11 bases align to TRBD1. The CDR3 loop is CAIRGGTGGPTSTDTQYF. The CDR3 DNA sequence: TGTGCCATCAGGGGCGGGACAGGGGGACCAACTAGCACAGATACGCAGTATTTT.